This T cell receptor beta chain was observed in a study of blood T cells in healthy people across ages. V lost 1 base, J lost 6 bases, and 14 bases lay in between. CDR1 is LGHNA, CDR2 YNFKEQ, per germline. This CDR3 region has 15 residues. It was with a sample-barcoded 5' primer and a J-beta primer mix that a second PCR of roughly 7 to 12 cycles was run. TCRdb re-called the 5' RACE reads with MiXCR, one entry per CDR3 protein. The sample shows about 970,000 distinct CDR3 sequences, just over 50% of them seen only once. This clonotype was seen a few times. Antigen: not known. Broader study findings: It was found that TCR beta diversity correlated strongly with the percentage of naive T cells.

Donation came from healthy Caucasian individuals in Russia who were aged about 6 to 95. Researchers isolated at least 6.5 million PBMCs per sample. The material sequenced was blood. The receptor comes from a woman aged 55-75 years in good health. The chain carries TRBV4-2 and TRBJ2-3; maybe TRBD1 (5 bases). The CDR3 loop is CASSQGVGEVDTQYF. The CDR3 coding sequence is TGTGCCAGCAGCCAAGGGGTAGGGGAAGTGGATACGCAGTATTTT.